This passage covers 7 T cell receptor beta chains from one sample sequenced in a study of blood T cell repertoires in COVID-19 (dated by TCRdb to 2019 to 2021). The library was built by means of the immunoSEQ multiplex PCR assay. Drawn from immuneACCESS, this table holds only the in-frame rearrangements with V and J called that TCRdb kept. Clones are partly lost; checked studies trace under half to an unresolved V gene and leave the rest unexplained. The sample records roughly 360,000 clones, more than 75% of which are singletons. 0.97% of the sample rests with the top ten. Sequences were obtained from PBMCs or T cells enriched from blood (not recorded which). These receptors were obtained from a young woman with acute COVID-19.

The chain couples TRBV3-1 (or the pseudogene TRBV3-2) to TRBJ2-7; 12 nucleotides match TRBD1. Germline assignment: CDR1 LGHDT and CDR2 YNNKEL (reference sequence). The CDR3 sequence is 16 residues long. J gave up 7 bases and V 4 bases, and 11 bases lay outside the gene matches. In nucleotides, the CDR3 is TGTGCCAGCAGCCTGGACCCGGGACAGGGGGCGGGGGAGCAGTACTTC. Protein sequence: CASSLDPGQGAGEQYF.

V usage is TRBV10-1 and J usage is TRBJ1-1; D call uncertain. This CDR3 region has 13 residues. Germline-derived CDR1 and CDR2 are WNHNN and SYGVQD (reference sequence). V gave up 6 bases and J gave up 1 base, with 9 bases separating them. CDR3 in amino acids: CASRKSGNTEAFF. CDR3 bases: TGCGCCAGCAGGAAATCAGGGAACACTGAAGCTTTCTTT.

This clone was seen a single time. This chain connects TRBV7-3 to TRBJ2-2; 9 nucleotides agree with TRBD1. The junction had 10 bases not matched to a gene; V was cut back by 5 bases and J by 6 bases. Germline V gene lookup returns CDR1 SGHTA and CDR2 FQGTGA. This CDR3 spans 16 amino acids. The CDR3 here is CASSHMGQGLAGELFF. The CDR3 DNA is TGTGCCAGCAGCCATATGGGACAGGGACTCGCCGGGGAGCTGTTTTTT.

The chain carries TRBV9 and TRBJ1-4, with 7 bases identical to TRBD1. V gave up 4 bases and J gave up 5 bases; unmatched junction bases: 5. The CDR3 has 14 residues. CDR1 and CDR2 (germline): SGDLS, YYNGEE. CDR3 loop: CASSPPGGNEKLFF. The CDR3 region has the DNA TGTGCCAGCAGCCCCCCAGGGGGGAATGAAAAACTGTTTTTT.

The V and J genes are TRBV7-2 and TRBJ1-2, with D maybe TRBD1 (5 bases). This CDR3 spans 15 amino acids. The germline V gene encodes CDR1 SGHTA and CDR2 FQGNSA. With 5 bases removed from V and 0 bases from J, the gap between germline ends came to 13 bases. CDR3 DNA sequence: TGTGCCAGCAGCCCCAGGACAATCTCTAACTATGGCTACACCTTC. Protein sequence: CASSPRTISNYGYTF.

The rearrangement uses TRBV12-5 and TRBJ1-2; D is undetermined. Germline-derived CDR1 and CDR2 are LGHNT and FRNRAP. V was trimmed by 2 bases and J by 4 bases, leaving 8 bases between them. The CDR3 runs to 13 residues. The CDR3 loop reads CASGLTITYGYTF. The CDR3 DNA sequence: TGTGCTAGTGGTTTGACAATTACCTATGGCTACACCTTC.

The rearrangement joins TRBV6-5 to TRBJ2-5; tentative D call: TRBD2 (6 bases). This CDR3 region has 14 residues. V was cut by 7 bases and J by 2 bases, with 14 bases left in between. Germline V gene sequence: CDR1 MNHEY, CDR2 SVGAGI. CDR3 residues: CASTRTIIQETQYF. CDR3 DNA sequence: TGTGCCAGCACTCGGACTATTATTCAAGAGACCCAGTACTTC.